The 21 T cell receptor beta chains presented below share a single source sample, sequenced in a study of a mutant IDH1 vaccine in newly diagnosed glioma. The protocol was immunoSEQ multiplex PCR, while the TCRdb copy is restricted to in-frame clones and leaves out a portion. Of tens of thousands of clones in the sample, 78% were seen once. Time point given: week 23, last vaccination. Vaccine doses each comprised 300 ug of mutant IDH1 20-mer peptide, with topical imiquimod. Antigens of these TCRs are unknown. The sequences come from PBMCs, collected from a glioma patient whose treatment included an IDH1 peptide vaccine. Source of these receptors: a woman in her thirties or forties with glioma. Some clones in this sample may be carry-over from other donors' samples.

J is TRBJ2-3 and V is TRBV7-9; TRBD1 or TRBD2 may be the D gene (7 bases each). Germline V gives CDR1 SEHNR, CDR2 FQNEAQ (reference sequence). The CDR3 is 14 amino acids. Trimming took 5 bases from V and 6 from J, leaving 15 bases between them. CDR3 amino acids: CASSTRGRGDTQYF. CDR3 coding DNA: TGTGCCAGCAGCACTAGGGGGCGGGGGGATACGCAGTATTTT.

There are a few counts of this clone. The final CDR3 position lacks the conserved phenylalanine or tryptophan, pointing to a likely read error. The DNA is omitted, as the CDR3 cannot be located on it reliably, and the CDR3 follows TCRdb's listing. The chain uses TRBV6-6 and TRBJ2-7; TRBD2 is the table's D call, not checked against the DNA. Germline assignment: CDR1 MNHNY and CDR2 SVGAGI (reference sequence). Counting both end residues, the CDR3 totals 12 amino acids. The CDR3 is CASKAGGSELSL.

This rearrangement joins TRBV30 to TRBJ1-1; possible D gene TRBD1, 6 bases. V was trimmed by 0 bases and J by 2 bases, leaving 13 bases between them. This CDR3 is 15 amino acids long. The germline CDR1 and CDR2 sequences are GTSNPN and SVGIG (reference sequence). The CDR3 sequence: CAWSVPRTENTEAFF. The CDR3 DNA reads TGTGCCTGGAGTGTTCCCAGGACAGAAAACACTGAAGCTTTCTTT.

This rearrangement joins TRBV30 to TRBJ2-5; TRBD2 is a possible D gene (6 bases). With 3 bases removed from V and 5 bases from J, the gap between germline ends came to 25 bases. Germline V gives CDR1 GTSNPN, CDR2 SVGIG (reference sequence). The length of the CDR3 is 17 residues. The CDR3 bases are TGTGCCTGGAGCCCCCCAATCTGGACTAACCTCACGGAGACCCAGTACTTC. Encoded protein: CAWSPPIWTNLTETQYF. Variable domain in full (rest from reference TRBV30 and TRBJ2-5): SQTIHQWPATLVQPVGSPLSLECTVEGTSNPNLYWYRQAAGRGLQLLFYSVGIGQISSEVPQNLSASRPQDRQFILSSKKLLLSDSGFYLCAWSPPIWTNLTETQYFGPGTRLLVL.

The gene calls are TRBV7-2 and TRBJ2-2; no definite D call. CDR1 and CDR2 from the germline V gene are SGHTA and FQGNSA. The CDR3 has 13 residues. Trimming pared 7 bases from V and 5 bases from J, leaving 11 bases between. CDR3: CASTPFQTGELFF. The CDR3 region has the DNA TGTGCCAGCACACCATTCCAGACCGGGGAGCTGTTTTTT.

The chain is built from TRBV19 and TRBJ1-5; D gene uncertain. V lost 3 bases, J lost 3 bases, and 12 bases lay in between. The CDR3 is 15 amino acids. Germline-derived CDR1 and CDR2 are LNHDA and SQIVND (reference sequence). CDR3 sequence reads: CASSMNGGPNQPQHF. The CDR3 DNA reads as TGTGCCAGTAGTATGAACGGCGGCCCCAATCAGCCCCAGCATTTT. The full variable domain, its missing parts supplied by reference TRBV19 and TRBJ1-5, is DGGITQSPKYLFRKEGQNVTLSCEQNLNHDAMYWYRQDPGQGLRLIYYSQIVNDFQKGDIAEGYSVSREKKESFPLTVTSAQKNPTAFYLCASSMNGGPNQPQHFGDGTRLSIL.

The V call is TRBV5-4, the J call TRBJ1-4; D unclear. The germline V and J ends were trimmed by 0 bases and 8 bases, with 8 bases remaining between them. Germline loops: CDR1 SGHNT, CDR2 YYREEE (reference sequence). CDR3 size: 13 residues. As DNA, the CDR3 is TGTGCCAGCAGCTTGGTGGGAGGGGAAAAACTGTTTTTT. Translation gives CASSLVGGEKLFF.

J is TRBJ2-3 and V is TRBV13; 8 positions match TRBD1. With V trimmed by 4 bases and J by 10 bases, 13 bases remained unmatched. CDR1 PRHDT and CDR2 FYEKMQ come from the germline V gene (reference sequence). This CDR3 comprises 15 residues. The DNA for the CDR3 is TGTGCCAGCAGCTCGAAGGACAGGGTACGATTCGCGCAGTATTTT. Amino acid sequence: CASSSKDRVRFAQYF. The whole variable domain, filled in from reference TRBV13 and TRBJ2-3, reads AAGVIQSPRHLIKEKRETATLKCYPIPRHDTVYWYQQGPGQDPQFLISFYEKMQSDKGSIPDRFSAQQFSDYHSELNMSSLELGDSALYFCASSSKDRVRFAQYFGPGTRLTVL.

This clone appeared a single time. The CDR3, as DNA: TGCGCCAGCAGCTCCGGCAGTCTCACTGAAGCTTTCTTT. Its protein is CASSSGSLTEAFF. V usage is TRBV5-1 and J usage is TRBJ1-1; no firm D call. The CDR3 is 13 residues long. The germline V gene has CDR1 SGHRS and CDR2 YFSETQ. Between the trimmed V and J ends, which lost 3 bases and 4 bases, there was a span of 10 bases.

This rearrangement joins TRBV7-2 to TRBJ2-1; TRBD1 might be the D (6 bases). V lost 1 base, J lost 5 bases, and 18 bases lay in between. CDR3 length equals 17 residues. CDR1 is SGHTA and CDR2 is FQGNSA in the germline V gene. The CDR3 bases are TGTGCCAGCAGCTTAGTTGGGGGCGGCAGGACGAACAATGAGCAGTTCTTC. Translating it yields CASSLVGGGRTNNEQFF.

The V gene is TRBV4-3, the J gene TRBJ2-5, with a tentative D call TRBD2 (6 bases). The germline V gene encodes CDR1 LGHNA and CDR2 YSLEER. CDR3 length: 16 amino acids. The V gene lost 0 bases and the J gene lost 1 base, with 12 bases spanning the gap. CDR3 region: CASSQEALAVQETQYF. The CDR3 nucleotides are TGCGCCAGCAGCCAAGAGGCACTAGCAGTCCAAGAGACCCAGTACTTC.

The chain has TRBV4-3 and TRBJ1-4; a weak D match, TRBD1 (5 bases). The V gene lost 0 bases and the J gene lost 8 bases, with 16 bases spanning the gap. This CDR3 has 16 amino acids. CDR1 is LGHNA, CDR2 YSLEER, per germline. CDR3 residues: CASSQDLLGDNEKLFF. CDR3 bases: TGCGCCAGCAGCCAAGATTTATTAGGGGATAACGAAAAACTGTTTTTT.

The V call is TRBV19, the J call TRBJ2-1; no reliable D call. Germline V gene sequence: CDR1 LNHDA, CDR2 SQIVND (reference sequence). Trimming removed 0 bases at V and 6 bases at J, with 6 bases between. CDR3 size: 13 residues. CDR3: CASSIEPRNEQFF. In DNA, the CDR3 is TGTGCCAGTAGTATAGAGCCGCGCAATGAGCAGTTCTTC.

The genes are TRBV27 and TRBJ1-1; the match to TRBD1 covers 10 bases. Looked up from germline, CDR1 is MNHEY and CDR2 is SMNVEV (reference sequence). J was trimmed by 10 bases and V by 4 bases; bases with no gene match: 9. The CDR3 is 14 residues long. The CDR3 DNA is TGTGCCAGCAGTTCAAATCCGGGGACAGGGGTAGCTTTCTTT. Protein product: CASSSNPGTGVAFF.

V gene TRBV29-1 combines with J gene TRBJ2-3, with 9 bases fitting TRBD2. CDR1 is SQVTM, CDR2 ANQGSEA, per germline. The CDR3 is 14 amino acids. J gave up 0 bases and V 5 bases, and 3 bases lay outside the gene matches. CDR3 region: CSVQTSGSTDTQYF. As DNA, the CDR3 is TGCAGCGTTCAAACTAGCGGGAGCACAGATACGCAGTATTTT.

The chain has TRBV2 and TRBJ2-7; D might be TRBD1 (6 bases). From germline, CDR1 is SNHLY and CDR2 FYNNEI. Trimming left V 1 base short and J 2 bases short, with 12 bases between. CDR3 size: 15 residues. CDR3 loop: CASSEGGGPTYEQYF. The DNA of the CDR3 is TGTGCCAGCAGTGAAGGAGGGGGACCCACCTACGAGCAGTACTTC.

The chain recombines TRBV28 with TRBJ1-5; D is uncertain. The CDR3 totals 14 residues. The V gene's germline CDR1 is MDHEN and CDR2 SYDVKM. Trimming pared 4 bases from V and 4 bases from J, leaving 11 bases between. CDR3 coding DNA: TGTGCCAGCAGTTCCCAGTACAGAAATCAGCCCCAGCATTTT. This translates into CASSSQYRNQPQHF.

This chain joins TRBV5-1 and TRBJ2-7; TRBD1 matches 8 bases. The CDR3 length is 15 residues. Per germline, CDR1 SGHRS and CDR2 YFSETQ. J gave up 2 bases and V 5 bases, and 9 bases lay outside the gene matches. Written as DNA, the CDR3 is TGCGCCAGCAGTCCATTGGAGGACAGGGCCTACGAGCAGTACTTC. This sequence encodes CASSPLEDRAYEQYF.

The V call is TRBV5-5, the J call TRBJ1-1; D remains ambiguous. Germline lookup yields CDR1 SGHKS and CDR2 YYEKEE (reference sequence). The CDR3 loop spans 13 amino acids. The ends were cut back, 7 bases at V and 7 bases at J, with 17 bases in the middle. The CDR3 DNA is TGTGCCAGCTCCCCTTACAAGAAGAATGAAGCTTTCTTT. Its protein is CASSPYKKNEAFF. The complete variable domain, with remaining parts taken from reference TRBV5-5 and TRBJ1-1, reads DAGVTQSPTHLIKTRGQQVTLRCSPISGHKSVSWYQQVLGQGPQFIFQYYEKEERGRGNFPDRFSARQFPNYSSELNVNALLLGDSALYLCASSPYKKNEAFFGQGTRLTVV.

The chain employs TRBV6-6 and TRBJ2-5; D unclear. The germline V gene has CDR1 MNHNY and CDR2 SVGAGI (reference sequence). The CDR3 is 13 amino acids. Trimming removed 2 bases from V and 5 bases from J, with 9 bases in between. CDR3 in amino acids: CASSYTLRETQYF. The CDR3 nucleotides are TGTGCCAGCAGTTACACCTTAAGGGAGACCCAGTACTTC.

V is TRBV4-2 and J is TRBJ1-5; no definite D call. The V gene lost 0 bases and the J gene lost 0 bases, with 15 bases spanning the gap. Germline lookup yields CDR1 LGHNA and CDR2 YNFKEQ. CDR3 length equals 18 residues. The CDR3 region is CASSQESPAGVSNQPQHF. CDR3 bases: TGTGCCAGCAGCCAAGAAAGCCCCGCGGGAGTTAGCAATCAGCCCCAGCATTTT.